This is a list of T cell receptor beta chains from one sample in a study of neurological immune-mediated disorders. TCRdb used MiXCR to reprocess the 5' RACE reads, holding one entry per CDR3 protein. The sample holds about 14,000 distinct CDR3 sequences, over 10% seen once. Input material: CD8+ T cells from blood. These receptors came from a female donor with HTLV-1-associated myelopathy (HAM/TSP). CDR3s include the opening cysteine and the closing phenylalanine or tryptophan.

v_call,j_call,cdr3_aa
TRBV6-5,TRBJ1-1,CASSSGAMNTEAFF
TRBV5-1,TRBJ2-3,CASSFGTGTDTQYF
TRBV5-6,TRBJ2-7,CASSAGAYEQYF
TRBV5-1,TRBJ2-1,CASRGRDSSYNEQFF
TRBV9,TRBJ2-7,CASSVGWGDYEQYF
TRBV6-1,TRBJ1-1,CATRQGVNTEAFF
TRBV4-3,TRBJ2-7,CASSQGTGTGGNEQYF
TRBV29-1,TRBJ2-5,CSVEGLQETQYF
TRBV4-1,TRBJ1-5,CASSQDPQIGVPNQPQHF
TRBV21-1,TRBJ2-5,CASSNRTGGGETQYF
TRBV4-3,TRBJ1-4,CASSQVGSNEKLFF
TRBV9,TRBJ2-7,CASSVDDRGYEQYF
TRBV7-9,TRBJ2-7,CASSSSTGTDSYEQYF
TRBV3-1,TRBJ1-6,CASSQRVGTNGNSPLHF
TRBV5-5,TRBJ2-3,CASRNEVLEITDTQYF
TRBV29-1,TRBJ2-1,CSVLEYNEQFF
TRBV27,TRBJ1-5,CASSPNRGGGQPQHF
TRBV5-1,TRBJ2-7,CASSLESGAFYEQYF
TRBV7-8,TRBJ1-6,CASSLGLLGSPLHF
TRBV20-1,TRBJ2-3,CSAREGWASTDTQYF
TRBV25-1,TRBJ2-3,CASGQGNTQYF
TRBV20-1,TRBJ2-3,CSASPDRAGDTQYF
TRBV7-2,TRBJ1-2,CASSWTETYGYTF
TRBV12-3/TRBV12-4,TRBJ2-7,CASRTGTGSYEQYF